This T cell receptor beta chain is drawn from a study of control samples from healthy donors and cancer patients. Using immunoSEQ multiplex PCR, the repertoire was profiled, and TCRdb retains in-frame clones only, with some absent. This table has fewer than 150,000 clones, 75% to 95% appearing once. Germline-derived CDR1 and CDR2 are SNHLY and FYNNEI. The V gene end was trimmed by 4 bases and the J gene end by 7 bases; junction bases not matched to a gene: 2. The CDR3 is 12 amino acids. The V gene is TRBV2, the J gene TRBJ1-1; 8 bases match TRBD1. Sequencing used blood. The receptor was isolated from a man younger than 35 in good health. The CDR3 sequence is CASSAQGDEAFF. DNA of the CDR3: TGTGCCAGCAGTGCACAGGGGGATGAAGCTTTCTTT.